The next 13 T cell receptor beta chains were all read from a single sample in a study of blood T cell repertoires in COVID-19 (dated by TCRdb to 2020 to 2021). Library preparation used the immunoSEQ multiplex PCR assay. The source is immuneACCESS, and TCRdb retained only in-frame sequences with V and J called. Part of the clones is not carried over; for the studies checked, unresolved V genes explain less than half of this, and the remainder is unexplained. Counted in this sample were about 440,000 clones; roughly 91% of them appeared once. The top ten clonotypes cover 0.55% to 0.75% of the sample. Input material: PBMCs or T cells enriched from blood (not recorded which). The source of these receptors is a man aged 18-30 years who had recovered from COVID-19.

CDR3 loop: CASSPTGTGVILGDQPQHF. The CDR3 bases are TGTGCCAGCAGTCCCACCGGGACAGGGGTTATTTTGGGAGATCAGCCCCAGCATTTT. The V and J genes are TRBV28 and TRBJ1-5; 10 bases agree with TRBD1. V gave up 5 bases and J gave up 5 bases; unmatched junction bases: 18. The CDR3 runs 19 residues. Germline V CDR1 and CDR2: MDHEN, SYDVKM.

The J gene is TRBJ1-5, the V gene TRBV19; TRBD1 matches at 9 bases. CDR3 length: 16 amino acids. The germline gives CDR1 LNHDA, CDR2 SQIVND (reference sequence). With V trimmed by 3 bases and J by 4 bases, 7 bases remained unmatched. CDR3 sequence (DNA): TGTGCCAGTAGTATGACCGGGACAGGGACAAATCAGCCCCAGCATTTT. Amino acids: CASSMTGTGTNQPQHF.

The chain combines TRBV2 with TRBJ1-5; 7 nucleotides agree with TRBD1. This CDR3 has 14 amino acids. Germline V gene lookup returns CDR1 SNHLY and CDR2 FYNNEI. V gave up 5 bases and J gave up 4 bases; unmatched junction bases: 5. CDR3 protein: CASSSSGGNQPQHF. The DNA for the CDR3 is TGTGCCAGCAGTTCGTCAGGGGGGAATCAGCCCCAGCATTTT.

The chain carries TRBV2 and TRBJ1-1; the D is unclear. V lost 0 bases and J lost 6, with 8 bases in between. Germline lookup yields CDR1 SNHLY and CDR2 FYNNEI. The CDR3 is 13 residues long. The CDR3 spells CASSEALRSEAFF. Written as DNA, the CDR3 is TGTGCCAGCAGTGAAGCGCTTCGGTCTGAAGCTTTCTTT.

The chain has TRBV2 and TRBJ2-7; 7 bases agree with TRBD1. Trimming removed 6 bases from V and 2 bases from J; junction bases left unmatched: 4. The CDR3 contains 13 residues. Per the germline V gene, CDR1 is SNHLY and CDR2 is FYNNEI. The CDR3 DNA sequence: TGTGCCAGCAGGCAGGGGGTGGCCTACGAGCAGTACTTC. Protein product: CASRQGVAYEQYF.

The genes are TRBV7-9 and TRBJ2-7; the match to TRBD2 covers 7 bases. Germline CDR1 SEHNR, CDR2 FQNEAQ (reference sequence). V was clipped by 3 bases and J by 0 bases; unmatched bases: 14. The CDR3 loop spans 18 amino acids. This CDR3 reads CASSFPKAQAGYSYEQYF. CDR3 coding DNA: TGTGCCAGCAGCTTTCCCAAAGCTCAAGCGGGATACTCCTACGAGCAGTACTTC.

This chain uses TRBV5-5 with TRBJ2-5, with 7 positions matching TRBD1. Per germline, CDR1 SGHKS and CDR2 YYEKEE (reference sequence). The CDR3 runs to 16 residues. V gave up 0 bases and J gave up 5 bases; unmatched junction bases: 10. The CDR3 region is CASSLADRVGEETQYF. As DNA, the CDR3 is TGTGCCAGCAGCTTGGCCGACAGGGTGGGTGAGGAGACCCAGTACTTC.

This chain joins TRBV30 and TRBJ2-7, with 9 bases fitting TRBD2. Germline V gene data show CDR1 as GTSNPN and CDR2 as SVGIG (reference sequence). This CDR3 region has 14 residues. With 6 bases clipped from V and 2 bases from J, the junction kept 8 bases outside the gene matches. The CDR3 DNA is TGTGCCTGCGCGGCGGGAGGGAACGCCTACGAGCAGTACTTC. Encoded protein: CACAAGGNAYEQYF.

The table lists this clone with a few counts. This chain links TRBV3-1 (or the pseudogene TRBV3-2) with TRBJ2-7, with D possibly TRBD2 on 6 matching bases. The ends were cut back, 6 bases at V and 0 bases at J, with 12 bases in the middle. CDR1 is LGHDT and CDR2 is YNNKEL in the germline V gene (reference sequence). The CDR3 contains 14 residues. The DNA of the CDR3 is TGTGCCAGCAGTCCTAGCGCTACCTCCTACGAGCAGTACTTC. Translated, it gives CASSPSATSYEQYF.

The chain carries TRBV2 and TRBJ2-5, with a tentative D call TRBD1 (6 bases). The length of the CDR3 is 13 residues. The V end was cut by 6 bases, the J end by 3 bases, with 11 bases between. The V gene's germline CDR1 is SNHLY and CDR2 FYNNEI. CDR3 bases: TGTGCCAGCAGACTGAACAGGGAAGAGACCCAGTACTTC. It translates to CASRLNREETQYF.

As for this clone: Other DNA sequences from this sample encode an identical CDR3 as well. The V gene is TRBV9, the J gene TRBJ1-3; TRBD1 might be the D (6 bases). The CDR3 covers 15 residues. V was shortened by 1 base and J by 0 bases, with 8 bases between the two germline ends. Germline V gene sequence: CDR1 SGDLS, CDR2 YYNGEE. CDR3 region: CASSVQGSSGNTIYF. CDR3 DNA sequence: TGTGCCAGCAGCGTACAGGGGAGCTCTGGAAACACCATATATTTT.

The rearrangement links TRBV5-1 to TRBJ1-3, with 7 bases lining up with TRBD1. V shed 4 bases and J 2 bases; nucleotides not matched to a gene: 9. The CDR3 has 16 residues. CDR1 is SGHRS, CDR2 YFSETQ, per germline. This CDR3 reads CASSPRQGSTGNTIYF. Here the CDR3 DNA reads TGCGCCAGCAGCCCCAGACAGGGCTCGACTGGAAACACCATATATTTT.

The J gene is TRBJ1-5, the V gene TRBV4-1, with 8 bases matching TRBD1. The CDR3 spans 17 residues. In germline, CDR1 is MGHRA, CDR2 YSYEKL. J was trimmed by 12 bases and V by 3 bases; bases with no gene match: 19. CDR3 sequence: CASSQTEYVGTGGHQHF. CDR3 DNA sequence: TGCGCCAGCAGCCAGACGGAATATGTTGGGACAGGAGGACACCAGCATTTT.